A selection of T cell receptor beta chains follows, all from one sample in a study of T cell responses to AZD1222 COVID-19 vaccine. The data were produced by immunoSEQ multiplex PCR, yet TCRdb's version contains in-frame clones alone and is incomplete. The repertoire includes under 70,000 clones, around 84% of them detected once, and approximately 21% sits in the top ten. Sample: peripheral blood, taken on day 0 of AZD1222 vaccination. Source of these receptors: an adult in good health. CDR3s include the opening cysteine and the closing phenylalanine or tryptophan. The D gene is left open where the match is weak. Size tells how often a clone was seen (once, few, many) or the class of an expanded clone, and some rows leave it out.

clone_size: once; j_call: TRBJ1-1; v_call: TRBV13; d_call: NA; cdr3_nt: TGTGCCAGCAGGGTGGCGGGGGTTGGCACTGAAGCTTTCTTT; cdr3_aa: CASRVAGVGTEAFF
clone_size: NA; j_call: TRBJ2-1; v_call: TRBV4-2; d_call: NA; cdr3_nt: TGTGCCAGCAGCCAAGAGTGGACTCCATACAATGAGCAGTTCTTC; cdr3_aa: CASSQEWTPYNEQFF
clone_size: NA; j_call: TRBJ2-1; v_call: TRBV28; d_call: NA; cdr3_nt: TGTGCCAGCACCCTAGTGGGCAATGAGCAGTTCTTC; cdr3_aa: CASTLVGNEQFF
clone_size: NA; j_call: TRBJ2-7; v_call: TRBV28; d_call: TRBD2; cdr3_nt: TGTGCCAGCAGTTTTCTCGCGGGGGGCAGATACGAGCAGTACTTC; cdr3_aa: CASSFLAGGRYEQYF
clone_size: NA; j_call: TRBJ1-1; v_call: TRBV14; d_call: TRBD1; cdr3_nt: TGTGCCAGCAGCAGGGACAGGGTGGGCACTGAAGCTTTCTTT; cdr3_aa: CASSRDRVGTEAFF
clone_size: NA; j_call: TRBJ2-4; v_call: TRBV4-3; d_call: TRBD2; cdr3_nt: TGCGCCAGCAGCCAATTCCTAGCGGGGGGACCGCAAGCCAAAAACATTCAGTACTTC; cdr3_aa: CASSQFLAGGPQAKNIQYF
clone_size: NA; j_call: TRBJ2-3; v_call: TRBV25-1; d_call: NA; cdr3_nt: TGTGCCAGCAACATAGGGGCTACAGATACGCAGTATTTT; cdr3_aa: CASNIGATDTQYF
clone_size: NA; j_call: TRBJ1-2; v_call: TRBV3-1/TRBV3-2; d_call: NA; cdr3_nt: TGTGCCAGCAGCCAAGCCCTGACGATTGCTAATTATGGCTACACCTTC; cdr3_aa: CASSQALTIANYGYTF
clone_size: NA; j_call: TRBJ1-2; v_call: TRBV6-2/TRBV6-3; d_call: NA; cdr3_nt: TGTGCCAGCAGTTACCGGGGCGCGTGGACCTATGGCTACACCTTC; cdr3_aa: CASSYRGAWTYGYTF
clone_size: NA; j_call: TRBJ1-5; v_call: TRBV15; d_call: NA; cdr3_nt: TGTGCCACCAGCAGAGGTTCGGGCGCCCCAGTTTATCAGCCCCAGCATTTT; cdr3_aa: CATSRGSGAPVYQPQHF
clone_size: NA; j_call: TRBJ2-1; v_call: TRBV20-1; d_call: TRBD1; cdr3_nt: TGCAGTGCTAGTGTGACAGGGGTAAATGAGCAGTTCTTC; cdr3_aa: CSASVTGVNEQFF
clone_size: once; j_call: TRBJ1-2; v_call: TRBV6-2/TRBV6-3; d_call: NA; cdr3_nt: TGTGCCAGCAGTTCCCGGCCGTTTGGCTACACCTTC; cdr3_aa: CASSSRPFGYTF
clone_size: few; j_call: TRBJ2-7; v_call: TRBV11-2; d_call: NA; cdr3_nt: TGTGCCAGCAGCTTAGTAGGGTACGAGCAGTACTTC; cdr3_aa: CASSLVGYEQYF
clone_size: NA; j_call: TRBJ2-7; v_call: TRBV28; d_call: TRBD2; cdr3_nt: TGTGCCAGCAACGGGGGGGACACCTACGAGCAGTACTTC; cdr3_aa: CASNGGDTYEQYF
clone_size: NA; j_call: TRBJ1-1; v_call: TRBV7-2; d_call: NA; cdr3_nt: TGTGCCAGCAGCTTTCAATCGGGGAAGAACACTGAAGCTTTCTTT; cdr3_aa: CASSFQSGKNTEAFF
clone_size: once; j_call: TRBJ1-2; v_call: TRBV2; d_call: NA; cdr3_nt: TGTGCCAGCAGTGAACGGGCAAGGGTTGGTGGCTACACCTTC; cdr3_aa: CASSERARVGGYTF
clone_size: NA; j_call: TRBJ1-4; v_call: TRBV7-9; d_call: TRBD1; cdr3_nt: TGTGCCAGCAGCTTAGCAGCAGACAGGGGGGGTGAAAAACTGTTTTTT; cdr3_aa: CASSLAADRGGEKLFF
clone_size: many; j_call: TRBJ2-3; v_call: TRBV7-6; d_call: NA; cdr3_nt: TGTGCCAGCAGTTACGTGGGGGGTACCACAGATACGCAGTATTTT; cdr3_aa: CASSYVGGTTDTQYF
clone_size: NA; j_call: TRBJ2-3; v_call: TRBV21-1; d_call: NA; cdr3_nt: TGTGCCATTAATTCCCCGGGACTAGCGGGAACTCTACCTAGCACAGATACGCAGTATTTT; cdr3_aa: CAINSPGLAGTLPSTDTQYF
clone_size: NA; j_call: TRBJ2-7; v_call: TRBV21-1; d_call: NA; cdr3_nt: TGTGCCAGCAGCAAAGGTTACGGGACAGGCTCCTACGAGCAGTACTTC; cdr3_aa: CASSKGYGTGSYEQYF
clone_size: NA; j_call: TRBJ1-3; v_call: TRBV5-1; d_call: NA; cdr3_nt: TGCGCCAGCAGCATCGGTGACTCTGGAAACACCATATATTTT; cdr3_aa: CASSIGDSGNTIYF
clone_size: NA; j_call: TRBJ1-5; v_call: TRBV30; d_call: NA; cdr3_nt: TGTGCCTGGAGCCCCAATCTCGACCAGCCCCAGCATTTT; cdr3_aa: CAWSPNLDQPQHF
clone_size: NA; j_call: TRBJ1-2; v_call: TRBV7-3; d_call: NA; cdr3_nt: TGTGCCAGCAGCTTAATGAGCACCTATGGCTACACCTTC; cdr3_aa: CASSLMSTYGYTF
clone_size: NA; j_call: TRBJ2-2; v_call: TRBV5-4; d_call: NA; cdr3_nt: TGTGCCAGCAGCTTGGATCCCACCGGGGAGCTGTTTTTT; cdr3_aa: CASSLDPTGELFF
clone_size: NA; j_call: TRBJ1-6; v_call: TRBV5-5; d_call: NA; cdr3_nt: TGTGCCAGCAGCCGGACGGGGGAGGGAGCCCTCCACTTT; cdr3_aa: CASSRTGEGALHF
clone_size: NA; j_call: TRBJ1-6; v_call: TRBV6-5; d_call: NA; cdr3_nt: TGTGCCAGCAGCCTAAATAATTCACCCCTCCACTTT; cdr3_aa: CASSLNNSPLHF
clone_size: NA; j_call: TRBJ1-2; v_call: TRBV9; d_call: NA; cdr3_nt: TGTGCCAGCAGCGCTGGGGGGGGTTCTGGCTACACCTTC; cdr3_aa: CASSAGGGSGYTF
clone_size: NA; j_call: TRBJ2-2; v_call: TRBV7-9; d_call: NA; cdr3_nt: TGTGCCAGCAGCCACCCCGAGGGATTCGACACCGGGGAGCTGTTTTTT; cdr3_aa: CASSHPEGFDTGELFF
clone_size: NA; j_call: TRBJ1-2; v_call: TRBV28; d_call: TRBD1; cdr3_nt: TGTGCCAGCAGGGATACAGGGGAGAATGGCTACACCTTC; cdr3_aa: CASRDTGENGYTF
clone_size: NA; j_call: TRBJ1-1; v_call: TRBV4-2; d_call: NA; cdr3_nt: TGTGCCAGCAGCCGCCGTCAGGAAGCTTTCTTT; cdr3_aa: CASSRRQEAFF
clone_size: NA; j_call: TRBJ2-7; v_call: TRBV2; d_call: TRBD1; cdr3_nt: TGTGCCAGCAGGAAGGGACAGGGGATCACCTACGAGCAGTACTTC; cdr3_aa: CASRKGQGITYEQYF
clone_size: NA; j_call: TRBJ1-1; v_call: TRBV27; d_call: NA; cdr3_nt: TGTGCCAGCAAGGCAGGGCAAATAGTCACGAACACTGAAGCTTTCTTT; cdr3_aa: CASKAGQIVTNTEAFF
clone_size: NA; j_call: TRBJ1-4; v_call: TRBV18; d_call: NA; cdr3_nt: TGTGCCAGCTCTCTTTCCTTGACGGTTGCAACTAATGAAAAACTGTTTTTT; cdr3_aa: CASSLSLTVATNEKLFF
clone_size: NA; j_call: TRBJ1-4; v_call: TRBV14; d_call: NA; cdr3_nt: TGTGCCAGCTCCCAAAGTCGGGTGCTGTTTTTT; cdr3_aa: CASSQSRVLFF
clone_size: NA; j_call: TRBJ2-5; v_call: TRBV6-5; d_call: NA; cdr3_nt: TGTGCCAGCAGTTACTCGATACGGGGCCAAAAAAAGACCCAGTACTTC; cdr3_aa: CASSYSIRGQKKTQYF
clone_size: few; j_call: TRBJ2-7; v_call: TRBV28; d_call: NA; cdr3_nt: TGTGCCAGCAGCTTCCTTCCCGGACAATCTTCCTACGAGCAGTACTTC; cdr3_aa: CASSFLPGQSSYEQYF
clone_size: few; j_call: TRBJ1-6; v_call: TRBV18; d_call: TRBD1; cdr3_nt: TGTGCCAGCTCACCGGGGACAGCGAATTCACCCCTCCACTTT; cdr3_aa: CASSPGTANSPLHF
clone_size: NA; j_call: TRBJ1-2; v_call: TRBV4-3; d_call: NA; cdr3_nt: TGCGCCAGCAGCCAAGATGCAACAGGCGGAGGGGGCTACACCTTC; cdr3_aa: CASSQDATGGGGYTF
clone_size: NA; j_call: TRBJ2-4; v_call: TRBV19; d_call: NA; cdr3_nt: TGTGCCAGTAGGAGGGGGGCACTAGCCAAAAACATTCAGTACTTC; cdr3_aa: CASRRGALAKNIQYF
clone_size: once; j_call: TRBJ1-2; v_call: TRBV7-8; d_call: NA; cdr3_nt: TGTGCCAGCAGCTTAGAGCCTACGGGATCCTCTGGCTACACCTTC; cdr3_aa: CASSLEPTGSSGYTF
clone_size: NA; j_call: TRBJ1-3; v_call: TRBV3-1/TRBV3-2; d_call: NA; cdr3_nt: TGTGCCAGCAGCCAAGCTCGGGGGTTAACTGGAAACACCATATATTTT; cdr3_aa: CASSQARGLTGNTIYF
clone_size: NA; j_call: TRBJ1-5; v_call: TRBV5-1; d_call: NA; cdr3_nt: TGCGCCAGCAGCTTGGGAAGTGGGAACAATCAGCCCCAGCATTTT; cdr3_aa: CASSLGSGNNQPQHF
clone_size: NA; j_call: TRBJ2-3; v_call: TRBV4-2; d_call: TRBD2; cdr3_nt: TGTGCCAGCAGCCCCAGCCAGGGGGCAAGGACTAGCGGAACAGATACGCAGTATTTT; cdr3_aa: CASSPSQGARTSGTDTQYF
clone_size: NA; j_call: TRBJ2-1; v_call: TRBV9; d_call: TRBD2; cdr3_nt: TGTGCCAGCAGCTGGGGGACGACGGGACTAGCGGGACCCAATGAGCAGTTCTTC; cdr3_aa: CASSWGTTGLAGPNEQFF
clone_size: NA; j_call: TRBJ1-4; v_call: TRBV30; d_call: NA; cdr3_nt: TGTGCCTGGAACGGACAACGTAATGAAAAACTGTTTTTT; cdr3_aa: CAWNGQRNEKLFF
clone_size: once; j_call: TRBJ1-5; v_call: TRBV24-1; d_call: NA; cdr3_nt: TGTGCCACCAGTGGCGGGACAAATCAGCCCCAGCATTTT; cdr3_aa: CATSGGTNQPQHF
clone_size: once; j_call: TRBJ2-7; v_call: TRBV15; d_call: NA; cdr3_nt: TGTGCCACCAGCATCGGAGACTACGAGCAGTACTTC; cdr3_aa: CATSIGDYEQYF
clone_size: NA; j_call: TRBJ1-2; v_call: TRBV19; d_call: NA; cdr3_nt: TGTGCCAGTAGTATCGGGGATGGCTACACCTTC; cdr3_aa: CASSIGDGYTF
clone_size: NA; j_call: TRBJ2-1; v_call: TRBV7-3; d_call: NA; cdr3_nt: TGTGCCAGCAGCCCAAGAGGCAGCACGGGAAATATATACAATGAGCAGTTCTTC; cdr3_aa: CASSPRGSTGNIYNEQFF
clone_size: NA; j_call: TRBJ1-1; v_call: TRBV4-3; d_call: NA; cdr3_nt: TGCGCCAGCAGCCAAGGTCCGCACACTGAAGCTTTCTTT; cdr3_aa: CASSQGPHTEAFF
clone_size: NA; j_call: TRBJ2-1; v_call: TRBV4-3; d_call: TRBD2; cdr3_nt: TGCGCCAGCAGCCAAGGTTTGGCTAGCGGGAAGTACAATGAGCAGTTCTTC; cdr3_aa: CASSQGLASGKYNEQFF
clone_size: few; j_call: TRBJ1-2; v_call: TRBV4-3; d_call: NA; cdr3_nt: TGCGCCAGCAGCCGCACAGCGGACAGAGACTATGGCTACACCTTC; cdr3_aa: CASSRTADRDYGYTF
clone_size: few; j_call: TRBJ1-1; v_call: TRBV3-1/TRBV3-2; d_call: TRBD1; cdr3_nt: TGTGCCAGCAGCCAAGACACACAGGGGATCACTGAAGCTTTCTTT; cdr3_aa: CASSQDTQGITEAFF
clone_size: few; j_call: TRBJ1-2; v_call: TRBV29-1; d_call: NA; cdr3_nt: TGCAGCGTTCAAGAGACAGCGAAGGTTGGAGGCTACACCTTC; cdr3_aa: CSVQETAKVGGYTF
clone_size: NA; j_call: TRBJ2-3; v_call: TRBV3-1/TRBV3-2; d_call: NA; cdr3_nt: TGTGCCAGCAGCCCCGGGAGTCTCAGGGATACGCAGTATTTT; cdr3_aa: CASSPGSLRDTQYF